This T cell receptor beta chain is from a study of blood T cell repertoires in COVID-19. This table comes from immunoSEQ multiplex PCR, and its TCRdb copy is limited to in-frame clones, with some not included. In the table there are around 270,000 clones, around nine tenths of which are singletons. The V and J ends lost 2 bases and 8 bases, in that order; junction bases with no gene match: 7. The CDR3 is made up of 14 amino acids. Germline CDR1 is SGHTS and CDR2 is YDEGEE. The sequenced sample consisted of peripheral blood. This TCR came from a woman aged 55-69 years with COVID-19, enrolled during active disease. This chain joins TRBV5-8 and TRBJ1-2, with TRBD1 matching 9 bases. Here the CDR3 reads CASSLRDRVNGYTF. The CDR3 DNA reads TGTGCCAGCAGCTTAAGGGACAGGGTCAACGGCTACACCTTC.